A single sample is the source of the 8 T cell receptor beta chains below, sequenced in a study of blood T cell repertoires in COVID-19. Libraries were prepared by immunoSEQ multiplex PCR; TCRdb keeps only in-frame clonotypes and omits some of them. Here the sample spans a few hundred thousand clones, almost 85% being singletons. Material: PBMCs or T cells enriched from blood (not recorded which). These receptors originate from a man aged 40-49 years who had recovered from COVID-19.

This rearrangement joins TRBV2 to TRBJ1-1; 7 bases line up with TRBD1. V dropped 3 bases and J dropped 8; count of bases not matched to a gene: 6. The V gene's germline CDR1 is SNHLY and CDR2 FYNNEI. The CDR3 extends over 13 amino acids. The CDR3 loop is CASSDQTGIEAFF. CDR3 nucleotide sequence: TGTGCCAGCAGTGACCAGACAGGGATCGAAGCTTTCTTT.

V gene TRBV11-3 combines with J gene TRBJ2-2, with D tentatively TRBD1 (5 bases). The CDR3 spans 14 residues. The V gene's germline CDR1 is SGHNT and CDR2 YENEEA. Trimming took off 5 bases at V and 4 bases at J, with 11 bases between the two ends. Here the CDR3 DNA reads TGTGCCAGCAGCGATGGCAGGGCCACCGGGGAGCTGTTTTTT. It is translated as CASSDGRATGELFF.

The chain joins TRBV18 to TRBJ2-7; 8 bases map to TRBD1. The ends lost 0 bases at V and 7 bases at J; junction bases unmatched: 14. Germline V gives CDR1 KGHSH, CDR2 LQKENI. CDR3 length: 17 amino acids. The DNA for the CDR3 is TGTGCCAGCTCACCACCCCTACTTCAGGCTACAGGGGGGGAGCAGTACTTC. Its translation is CASSPPLLQATGGEQYF.

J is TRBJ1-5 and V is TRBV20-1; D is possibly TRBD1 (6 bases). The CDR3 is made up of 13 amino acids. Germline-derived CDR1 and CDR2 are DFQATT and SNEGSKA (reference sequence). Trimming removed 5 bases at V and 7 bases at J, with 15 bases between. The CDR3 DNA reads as TGCAGTGCTGGTGGTACAGGGCTACAGCCCCAGCATTTT. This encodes CSAGGTGLQPQHF.

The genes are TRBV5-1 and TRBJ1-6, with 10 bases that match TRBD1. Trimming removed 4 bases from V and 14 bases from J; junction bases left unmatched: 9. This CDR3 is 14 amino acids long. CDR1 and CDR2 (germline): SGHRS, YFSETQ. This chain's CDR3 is CASSASTGGVSLHF. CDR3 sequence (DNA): TGCGCCAGCAGCGCTTCGACAGGGGGCGTTTCCCTCCACTTT.

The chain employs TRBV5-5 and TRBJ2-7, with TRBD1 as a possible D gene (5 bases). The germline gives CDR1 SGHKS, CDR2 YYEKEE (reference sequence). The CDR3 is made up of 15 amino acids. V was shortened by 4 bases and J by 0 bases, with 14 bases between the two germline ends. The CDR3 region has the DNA TGTGCCAGCAGCATGACAGCCGTTACCTCCTACGAGCAGTACTTC. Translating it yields CASSMTAVTSYEQYF.

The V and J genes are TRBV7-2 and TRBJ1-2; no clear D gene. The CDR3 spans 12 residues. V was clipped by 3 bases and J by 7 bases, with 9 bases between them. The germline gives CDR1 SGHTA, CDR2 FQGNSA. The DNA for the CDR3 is TGTGCCAGCAGCTTCTATGTGAGTGGCTACACCTTC. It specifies CASSFYVSGYTF. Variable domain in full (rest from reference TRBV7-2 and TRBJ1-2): GAGVSQSPSNKVTEKGKDVELRCDPISGHTALYWYRQSLGQGLEFLIYFQGNSAPDKSGLPSDRFSAERTGGSVSTLTIQRTQQEDSAVYLCASSFYVSGYTFGSGTRLTVV.

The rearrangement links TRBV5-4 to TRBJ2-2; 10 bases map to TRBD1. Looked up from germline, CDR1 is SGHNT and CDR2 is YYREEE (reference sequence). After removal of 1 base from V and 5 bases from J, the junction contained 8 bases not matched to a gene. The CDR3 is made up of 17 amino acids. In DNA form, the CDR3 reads TGTGCCAGCAGCTTGCCTCCGGGACAGGGGACGACCGGGGAGCTGTTTTTT. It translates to CASSLPPGQGTTGELFF.